This is a list of T cell receptor beta chains from one sample in a study of T cell responses to AZD1222 COVID-19 vaccine. The assay was immunoSEQ multiplex PCR, and TCRdb's table has in-frame clones only and misses some. The table lists around 78,000 clones, around 90% of them singletons. The sequencing used peripheral blood, collected on day 0 of AZD1222 vaccination. Receptors originate from an adult in good health. Both conserved end residues are part of each CDR3. A D gene is named only where the DNA matches it firmly. The size field is filled for only some rows; it gives once, few, many or a size class.

TRBD2	NA	TRBV25-1	TRBJ2-7	TGTGCCAGCAGGCCGACTAGCGGGAGGTACGAGCAGTACTTC	CASRPTSGRYEQYF
TRBD2	NA	TRBV7-6	TRBJ2-1	TGTGCCAGCAGCTTAGTTGGGACTAGCGGGAGGGTCGACAATGAGCAGTTCTTC	CASSLVGTSGRVDNEQFF
NA	NA	TRBV11-1	TRBJ2-1	TGTGCCAGCAGCTTAGGAGGGGAGCAGTTCTTC	CASSLGGEQFF
NA	NA	TRBV4-1	TRBJ1-1	TGCGCCAGCAGCCTCACCTTCACAGGGAACACTGAAGCTTTCTTT	CASSLTFTGNTEAFF
NA	NA	TRBV29-1	TRBJ1-3	TGCAGCGTTGAAGACCTGGAAGGATCGTCAGGAAACACCATATATTTT	CSVEDLEGSSGNTIYF
NA	NA	TRBV6-2/TRBV6-3	TRBJ1-5	TGTGCCAGCAGTTACCAGGTAGGGCAGCCCCAGCATTTT	CASSYQVGQPQHF
NA	NA	TRBV4-3	TRBJ2-3	TGCGCCAGCAGCCAAGAGAAACAGGGGGGGACAGATACGCAGTATTTT	CASSQEKQGGTDTQYF
NA	NA	TRBV6-1	TRBJ1-5	TGTGCCAGCAGCCTCAGGGAAAATCAGCCCCAGCATTTT	CASSLRENQPQHF
TRBD2	NA	TRBV5-1	TRBJ2-1	TGCGCCAGCAGCAAGGGGGAACTAGCGGAATCGCAGTTCTTC	CASSKGELAESQFF
NA	NA	TRBV24-1	TRBJ2-3	TGTGCCACCAGTGATTTGCGGAGCGGCTCAGATACGCAGTATTTT	CATSDLRSGSDTQYF
NA	NA	TRBV11-3	TRBJ2-2	TGTGCCAGCAGCCTCCGGACAGACACCGGGGAGCTGTTTTTT	CASSLRTDTGELFF
NA	NA	TRBV6-1	TRBJ2-3	TGTGCCAGCAGTGACACCACAGATACGCAGTATTTT	CASSDTTDTQYF
NA	NA	TRBV6-4	TRBJ1-1	TGTGCCAGCAGTGGCACCGGTACTGAAGCTTTCTTT	CASSGTGTEAFF
NA	NA	TRBV5-1	TRBJ1-1	TGCGCCAGCAGCTTGATTGGGGCCAACACTGAAGCTTTCTTT	CASSLIGANTEAFF
NA	once	TRBV6-2/TRBV6-3	TRBJ1-5	TGTGCCAGCAGCCTATACACCGGATCCCAGCATTTT	CASSLYTGSQHF
NA	NA	TRBV7-3	TRBJ2-5	TGTGCCAGCAGCTTCCTAGGCGGGGAGACCCAGTACTTC	CASSFLGGETQYF
NA	NA	TRBV10-2	TRBJ1-2	TGCGCCAGCAGGCCAGGGGCTAACTATGGCTACACCTTC	CASRPGANYGYTF
TRBD1	NA	TRBV7-8	TRBJ1-2	TGTGCCAGCAGCTACGGGACAGACTATGGCTACACCTTC	CASSYGTDYGYTF
NA	NA	TRBV9	TRBJ2-7	TGTGCCAGCAGCGTAGGGGCGGTCGCCGACTACGAGCAGTACTTC	CASSVGAVADYEQYF
NA	NA	TRBV29-1	TRBJ2-5	TGCAGCGTCCGGGGCTCTGAAGAGACCCAGTACTTC	CSVRGSEETQYF
TRBD1	once	TRBV4-2	TRBJ1-1	TGTGCCAGCAGCCAAGGACTTACAGGGGCGGGCACTGAAGCTTTCTTT	CASSQGLTGAGTEAFF
NA	NA	TRBV7-2	TRBJ1-4	TGTGCCAGCAGCCCTCGGGGGGCTAATGAAAAACTGTTTTTT	CASSPRGANEKLFF
NA	NA	TRBV5-4	TRBJ2-5	TGTGCCAGCAGCTCCCCCAGGGGCGGGAGCTTGGAGACCCAGTACTTC	CASSSPRGGSLETQYF
NA	NA	TRBV18	TRBJ2-5	TGTGCCAGCTCACCATCCCCAGAAGAGACCCAGTACTTC	CASSPSPEETQYF
TRBD2	NA	TRBV11-2	TRBJ2-7	TGTGCCAGCAGCTACGGACTAGCGCCGTCCTACGAGCAGTACTTC	CASSYGLAPSYEQYF
TRBD1	NA	TRBV27	TRBJ2-2	TGTGCCAGCAAAGGGACAGGTTTAGTGATAGCCGGGGAGCTGTTTTTT	CASKGTGLVIAGELFF
TRBD1	NA	TRBV28	TRBJ2-5	TGTGCCAGCGTTCCGGGACAGGGGGCGAGAGAGACCCAGTACTTC	CASVPGQGARETQYF
NA	NA	TRBV10-1	TRBJ1-3	TGCGCCAGCAGTGAAGGGGCAGCGAACTCTGGAAACACCATATATTTT	CASSEGAANSGNTIYF
NA	NA	TRBV6-5	TRBJ1-4	TGTGCCAGCACCCGGGTGTCGAGTGAAAAACTGTTTTTT	CASTRVSSEKLFF
TRBD1	NA	TRBV11-1	TRBJ2-7	TGTGCCAGCAGCGACAGGGTGAGGGAGCAGTACTTC	CASSDRVREQYF
NA	NA	TRBV19	TRBJ2-7	TGTGCCAGTAGTATCGGACCTAGCGTTCAAACCTACGAGCAGTACTTC	CASSIGPSVQTYEQYF
NA	NA	TRBV6-5	TRBJ2-3	TGTGCCAGCCCCCAGGGGTCCCAGACAGATACGCAGTATTTT	CASPQGSQTDTQYF
NA	NA	TRBV5-6	TRBJ2-2	TGTGCCAGCAGCTCGCCCGGGGAGCTGTTTTTT	CASSSPGELFF
NA	NA	TRBV7-9	TRBJ2-7	TGTGCCAGCAGCCAAGGACTCACCTACGAGCAGTACTTC	CASSQGLTYEQYF
NA	NA	TRBV19	TRBJ2-7	TGTGCCAGTAGTGCCCGCCTCGCTCGGTGGTCCTACGAGCAGTACTTC	CASSARLARWSYEQYF
TRBD1	few	TRBV28	TRBJ2-7	TGTGCCAGCCAGGGGGCAGTTTACGAGCAGTACTTC	CASQGAVYEQYF
NA	NA	TRBV19	TRBJ1-4	TGTGCCAGTAGTATACTTGCACAGGATAATGAAAAACTGTTTTTT	CASSILAQDNEKLFF
NA	once	TRBV9	TRBJ2-5	TGTGCCAGCAGCGTAGGGGCAGGCCAAGAGACCCAGTACTTC	CASSVGAGQETQYF
TRBD2	NA	TRBV3-1/TRBV3-2	TRBJ2-2	TGTGCCAGCAGCCGAAGAACTAGCGGAACCAACACCGGGGAGCTGTTTTTT	CASSRRTSGTNTGELFF
TRBD2	few	TRBV11-2	TRBJ2-1	TGTGCCAGCAGCTCGGGACTAGCGGGAGGGGCTTACAATGAGCAGTTCTTC	CASSSGLAGGAYNEQFF
TRBD2	once	TRBV7-9	TRBJ2-4	TGTGCCAGCAGCTCCCAGGGCGCTAGCGGGAGGGAAAAAAACATTCAGTACTTC	CASSSQGASGREKNIQYF
TRBD1	NA	TRBV28	TRBJ2-7	TGTGCCAGCAGGACCCGGGACAGGGGCTCCTACGAGCAGTACTTC	CASRTRDRGSYEQYF